This T cell receptor (beta chain) was captured in a study of regulatory T cells in long-lasting Graves disease listed by TCRdb under 2021. About the investigation overall: Antithyroid drugs had been taken for less than 3 months by newly diagnosed Graves' disease patients. Patients with persistent Graves' disease were compared with patients with newly diagnosed Graves' disease using TCR sequencing and RNA sequencing of peripheral blood. The study was registered as a clinical trial and conducted in China. TCR sequencing covered around 13 persistent and approximately 20 newly diagnosed Graves' disease patients, 33 samples in total. Overall results and qualifications from the work: Sequencing and analysis were restricted to the TCR beta chain. Persistent disease showed preferential use of TRBV28, TRBJ1-2 and TRBJ2-5, whereas newly diagnosed disease favored TRBV20-1 and TRBJ2-1. The study examined only peripheral blood because the primary lesion, thyroid tissue, could not be accessed. Lower TCR Shannon entropy and fewer highly expanded clones were observed in persistent Graves' disease patients than in newly diagnosed patients, which suggested clonal expansion. As a limitation, the authors acknowledged that the small sample size may reduce accuracy. Persistent patients shared more public clonotypes among themselves (around 3,000) than newly diagnosed patients did (about 1,000).

The method behind the library was multiplex PCR. The sequencer listed for this sample is Illumina HiSeq 4000. To build TCR beta libraries, CDR3 regions were amplified by Arm-PCR using iRepertoire HTBI primers. Before sequencing, the PCR products went through gel purification. In the source study's methods: Across samples, 60 to 75 TRBV and 13 to 15 TRBJ segments were identified and used for gene usage analysis of CDR3 amino acid clonotypes. COPE and FqMerger were used to merge the filtered high-quality paired reads into contigs. Contigs were aligned with BLAST to IMGT TRBV, TRBD and TRBJ reference genes, and CDR3 was defined per IMGT. Clonotypes above 0.1% frequency were classified as highly expanded clones. Shannon entropy served as the measure of repertoire diversity, while the Gini coefficient captured V-J evenness. A clonotype found in more than one individual was treated as public. TCRdb itself trimmed the public reads at Q25 with fastp, ran MiXCR and retained productive beta chains. Records with the same CDR3 protein are collapsed into one entry carrying the most frequent genes and DNA. Here the V and J calls rest on TCRdb's processing, not on the authors' analysis. The sample records about 620,000 distinct CDR3 sequences, approximately 15% of which are singletons. Approximately 20% of the sample rests with the top ten.

Cut back by 6 bases and 6 bases, the V and J ends lie 14 bases apart. The germline V gene (reference sequence) provides CDR1 DFQATT and CDR2 SNEGSKA. From its cysteine to its phenylalanine, the CDR3 spans 13 amino acids. Only the CDR3 DNA is retained, 39 bases long and in frame from the first base. This clonotype has more than one count but fewer than ten. This receptor's antigen is unknown. No per-base quality is available; no much larger clone lies one base away. Explained via the paper, the time point label denotes: newly diagnosed GD, antithyroid drugs for less than 3 months. For both TCR sequencing and RNA sequencing, RNA was extracted from PBMCs using TRIzol. Graves' disease was diagnosed according to American Thyroid Association guidelines. Patients were recruited from an endocrinology department in Xi'an, China. Each patient gave approximately 9.7 milliliters of peripheral blood, collected in an EDTA anticoagulant tube. PBMCs were isolated by Ficoll Paque Plus density gradient separation without further T cell sorting. An Agilent 2100 Bioanalyzer and agarose gel were used to check RNA quality, and a NanoDrop 2000 was used to measure RNA concentration.

This same sample was also taken into another study, of T cells in Graves' hyperthyroidism and ophthalmopathy. Reported in the second study: Graves' hyperthyroidism was defined as stable when no progression to ophthalmopathy occurred over 18 months of follow-up. Hyperthyroidism patients were newly diagnosed, with disease duration under 2 months, and aged 18 to 65 years. Any patient with an uncontrolled infection, another autoimmune disease, pregnancy or lactation was excluded. Diagnoses were established on the basis of clinical symptoms, serum thyroxine and TRAb, thyroid ultrasound, and orbital computed tomography. For the first round of RT-PCR on the TCR CDR3, the HTBI primer set was used together with the Qiagen OneStep RT-PCR kit. Blood samples also contained most of the expanded thyroid clonotypes (frequency above 0.001), which suggests that blood repertoires may reflect thyroid immune responses. In cross-validation, a model built on a 13 V-J signature told ophthalmopathy apart from stable hyperthyroidism with just under 90% sensitivity and roughly 82% specificity, and in testing the same model reached 80%/75%. In validation, the model predicted progression to ophthalmopathy with about 71% sensitivity and 72.22% specificity, a median of roughly seven months before onset. TCR V-J signatures able to tell the groups apart were searched for in a discovery cohort of 95 or so patients, of whom 43 had Graves' ophthalmopathy and 57 had stable Graves' hyperthyroidism. An independent validation cohort of 18 to 20 hyperthyroidism patients and 17 patients who later progressed to ophthalmopathy tested prospective prediction of ophthalmopathy. The approximately 100 discovery patients were divided at random into training and test sets in a 7:3 ratio. In addition, the study compared T-cell repertoires in thyroid tissue and in blood from 6 or 7 Graves' hyperthyroidism patients. After sampling, hyperthyroidism patients received methimazole starting at 30 mg daily, and ophthalmopathy patients received high-dose intravenous methylprednisolone. A second multiplex PCR round built the libraries, followed by size selection and purification. The libraries were sequenced on an Illumina HiSeq2000 using paired-end 100 bp reads. SOAPnuke was used to process the raw data, removing reads that contained adapters or uncalled bases, had a mean Phred below 15, or lacked an exact match to the constant primer or identifier. COPE v1.2.5 was used to merge the high-quality paired reads, and each unique nucleotide sequence was defined as a clonotype. MiTCR v1.1 was used to align clonotypes to the IMGT TRBV, TRBD and TRBJ reference segments. Analysis was restricted to V-J combinations with a frequency above 0.0001, which covered about 99% of repertoires. The TCS score was defined as the ratio of F50 (clonal expansion) to E x V (chaos), calculated using BLOSUM62-based TCRdist between CDR3 peptides within each V-J. Welch's t-statistics and random forest reduced fewer than 600 V-J features to 10 to 15, which were used in a naive Bayes classifier (R e1071). Sample size was not statistically predetermined, and blinding of investigators to group allocation was not performed. The paper reports TCR Vbeta CDR3 sequencing of about 140 peripheral blood samples: around 45 ophthalmopathy, about 75 hyperthyroidism and approximately 17 progressor patients.

This receptor was taken from a woman aged 25 to 39 with Graves disease. Donor details come from another sample of the same person, matched by shared clones. The chain is encoded by TRBV20-1 joined to TRBJ2-2, with a tentative D call of TRBD1 or TRBD2, each matching 5 bases. The material was peripheral blood mononuclear cells (PBMCs), obtained at new diagnosis, from a patient treated with antithyroid drugs. The DNA sequence follows: TGCAGTGCCCTAGGGGTCGGGGCCGGGGAGCTGTTTTTT. Translated, this is CSALGVGAGELFF.